This T cell receptor (beta chain) was recorded in a study of cytomegalovirus exposure and HLA in healthy donors. Study-wide points: Reported results showed that the classifier diagnosed cytomegalovirus status with high specificity and sensitivity. Later analysis showed most CMV-associated TCR beta chains appearing HLA-restricted.

Concerning this clone itself: Its antigen is currently unknown.

Each of the donors was a healthy bone marrow donor. Nominally healthy donors were sampled, though unrecorded immune exposures were likely. PCR primers comprised 60 Vbeta and 13 Jbeta primers. Repertoires were generated with immunoSEQ multiplex PCR, while TCRdb's copy carries only in-frame clones and drops some. The table lists approximately 150,000 clones, roughly 77% of them singletons. Between the trimmed V and J ends, which lost 2 bases and 6 bases, there was a span of 16 bases. This CDR3 region has 15 residues. Germline V gene sequence: CDR1 MNHNY, CDR2 SVGAGI (reference sequence). The sequencing input was PBMCs. This sequence originates from a male donor in good health and CMV-seronegative. The rearrangement links TRBV6-6 to TRBJ1-1, with D perhaps TRBD1 (5 bases). CDR3 sequence: CASSYPAGRWAEAFF. Written as DNA, the CDR3 is TGTGCCAGCAGTTACCCGGCAGGGAGGTGGGCTGAAGCTTTCTTT.